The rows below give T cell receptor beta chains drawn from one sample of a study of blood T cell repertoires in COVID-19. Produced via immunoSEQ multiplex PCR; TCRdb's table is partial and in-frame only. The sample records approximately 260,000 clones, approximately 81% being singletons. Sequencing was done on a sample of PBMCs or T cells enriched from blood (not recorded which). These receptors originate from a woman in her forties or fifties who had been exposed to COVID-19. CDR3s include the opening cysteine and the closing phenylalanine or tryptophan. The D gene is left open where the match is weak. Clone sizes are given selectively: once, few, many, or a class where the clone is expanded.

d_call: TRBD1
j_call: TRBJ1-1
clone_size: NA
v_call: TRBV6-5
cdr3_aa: CASRGQGLSTEAFF
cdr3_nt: TGTGCCAGCCGAGGACAGGGGTTATCCACTGAAGCTTTCTTT

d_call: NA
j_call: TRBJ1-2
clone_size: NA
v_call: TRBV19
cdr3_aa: CASSIDKGYGYTF
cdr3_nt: TGTGCCAGTAGTATAGATAAGGGGTATGGCTACACCTTC

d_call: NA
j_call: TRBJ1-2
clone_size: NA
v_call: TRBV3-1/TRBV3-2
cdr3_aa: CASSQAGLYGYTF
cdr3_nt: TGTGCCAGCAGCCAGGCAGGGCTCTATGGCTACACCTTC

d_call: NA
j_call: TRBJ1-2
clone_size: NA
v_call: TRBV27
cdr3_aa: CASSSYREGGYGYTF
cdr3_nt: TGTGCCAGCAGTTCTTACAGGGAGGGAGGCTATGGCTACACCTTC

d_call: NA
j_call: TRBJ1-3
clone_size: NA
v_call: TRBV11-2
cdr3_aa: CASSLDAVGTGNTIYF
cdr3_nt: TGTGCCAGCAGCTTAGACGCCGTGGGCACTGGAAACACCATATATTTT

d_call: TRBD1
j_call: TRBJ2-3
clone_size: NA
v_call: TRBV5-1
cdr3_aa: CASSLDGIASGTGHTDTQYF
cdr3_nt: TGCGCCAGCAGCTTGGATGGTATTGCCTCCGGGACAGGGCACACAGATACGCAGTATTTT

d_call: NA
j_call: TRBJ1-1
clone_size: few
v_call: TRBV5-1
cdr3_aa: CASSLAVGLNTEAFF
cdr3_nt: TGCGCCAGCAGCTTGGCCGTTGGGCTGAACACTGAAGCTTTCTTT

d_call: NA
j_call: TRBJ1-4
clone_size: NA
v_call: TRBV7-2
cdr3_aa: CASSLVTGNEKLFF
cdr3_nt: TGTGCCAGCAGCTTAGTAACAGGGAATGAAAAACTGTTTTTT

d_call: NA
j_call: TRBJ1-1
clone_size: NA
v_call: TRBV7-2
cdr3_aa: CASSLRREGEAFF
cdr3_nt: TGTGCCAGCAGCTTAAGGCGGGAGGGTGAAGCTTTCTTT

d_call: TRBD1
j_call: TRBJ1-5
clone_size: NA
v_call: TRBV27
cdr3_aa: CASSLSRQGGQPQHF
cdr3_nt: TGTGCCAGCAGTTTATCCCGACAGGGTGGGCAGCCCCAGCATTTT

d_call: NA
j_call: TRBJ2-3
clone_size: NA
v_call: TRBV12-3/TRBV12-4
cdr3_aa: CASSLVSVDTQYF
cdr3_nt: TGTGCCAGCAGTCTAGTCTCGGTGGATACGCAGTATTTT

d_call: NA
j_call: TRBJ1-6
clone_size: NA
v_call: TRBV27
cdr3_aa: CASTTTATSPLHF
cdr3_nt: TGTGCCAGCACCACAACCGCAACCTCACCCCTCCACTTT

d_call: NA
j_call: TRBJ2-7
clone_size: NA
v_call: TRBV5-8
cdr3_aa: CASSHIDSRSYEQYF
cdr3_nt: TGTGCCAGCAGCCACATTGACAGTCGCTCCTACGAGCAGTACTTC

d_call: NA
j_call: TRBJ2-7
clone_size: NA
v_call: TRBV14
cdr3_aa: CASSRRGQLNYEQYF
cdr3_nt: TGTGCCAGCAGCCGACGTGGACAGCTAAACTACGAGCAGTACTTC

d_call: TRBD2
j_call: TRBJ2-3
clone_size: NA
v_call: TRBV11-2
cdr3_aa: CASSFGLAGGHSNTQYF
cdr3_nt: TGTGCCAGCAGCTTCGGACTAGCGGGGGGGCATTCGAATACGCAGTATTTT

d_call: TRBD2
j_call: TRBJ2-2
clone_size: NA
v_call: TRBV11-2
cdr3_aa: CASSLPSGATGELFF
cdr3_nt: TGTGCCAGCAGCTTACCTAGCGGGGCCACCGGGGAGCTGTTTTTT

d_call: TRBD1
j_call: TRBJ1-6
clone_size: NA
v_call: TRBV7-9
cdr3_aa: CASGPGTGHSPLHF
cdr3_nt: TGTGCCAGCGGACCAGGGACAGGCCATTCACCCCTCCACTTT

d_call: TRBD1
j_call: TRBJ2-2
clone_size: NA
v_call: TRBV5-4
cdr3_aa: CASSRGQGSDGELFF
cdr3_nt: TGTGCCAGCAGCCGCGGACAGGGTTCCGACGGGGAGCTGTTTTTT

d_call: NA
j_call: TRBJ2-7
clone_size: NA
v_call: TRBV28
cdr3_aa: CASSSQGTHEQYF
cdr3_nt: TGTGCCAGCAGCTCCCAGGGGACCCACGAGCAGTACTTC

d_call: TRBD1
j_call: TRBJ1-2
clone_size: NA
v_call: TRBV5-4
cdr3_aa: CASPDRVGGYTF
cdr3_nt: TGTGCCAGCCCGGACAGGGTGGGCGGCTACACCTTC

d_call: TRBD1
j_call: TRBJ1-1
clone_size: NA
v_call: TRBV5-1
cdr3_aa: CASSSRQGGIGAFF
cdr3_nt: TGCGCCAGCAGCTCCAGACAGGGCGGGATTGGAGCTTTCTTT

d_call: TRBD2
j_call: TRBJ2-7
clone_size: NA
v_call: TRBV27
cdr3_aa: CASSAREGNYEQYF
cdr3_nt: TGTGCCAGCAGTGCCCGGGAGGGCAACTACGAGCAGTACTTC

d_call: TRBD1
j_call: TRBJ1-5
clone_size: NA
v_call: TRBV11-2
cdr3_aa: CASSLNRGLGNQPQHF
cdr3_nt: TGTGCCAGCAGCCTAAACAGGGGGCTAGGGAATCAGCCCCAGCATTTT

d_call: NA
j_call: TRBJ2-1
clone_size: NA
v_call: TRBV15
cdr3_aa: CATSGEQGPYNEQFF
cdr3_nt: TGTGCCACCAGCGGGGAACAGGGTCCCTACAATGAGCAGTTCTTC

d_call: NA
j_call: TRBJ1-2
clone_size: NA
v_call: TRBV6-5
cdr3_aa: CASSYSDSHYGYTF
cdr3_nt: TGTGCCAGCAGTTACTCCGACAGTCACTATGGCTACACCTTC

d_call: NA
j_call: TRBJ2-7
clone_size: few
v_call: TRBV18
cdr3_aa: CASSPKRDEQYF
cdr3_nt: TGTGCCAGCTCACCCAAGCGAGACGAGCAGTACTTC

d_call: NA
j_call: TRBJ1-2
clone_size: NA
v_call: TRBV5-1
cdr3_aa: CASSFPSGGGGYGYTF
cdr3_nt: TGCGCCAGCAGCTTCCCTTCGGGGGGAGGAGGTTATGGCTACACCTTC

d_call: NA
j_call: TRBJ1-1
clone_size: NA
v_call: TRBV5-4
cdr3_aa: CASTQVGYTEAFF
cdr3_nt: TGTGCCAGCACCCAGGTAGGATACACTGAAGCTTTCTTT

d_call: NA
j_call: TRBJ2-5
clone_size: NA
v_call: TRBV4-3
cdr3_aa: CASSQSYGETQYF
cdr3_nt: TGCGCCAGCAGCCAGTCCTACGGGGAGACCCAGTACTTC

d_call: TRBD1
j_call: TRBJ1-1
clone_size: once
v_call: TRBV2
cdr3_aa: CASSATRDSSEAFF
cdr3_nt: TGTGCCAGCAGTGCTACTAGGGACAGCTCTGAAGCTTTCTTT

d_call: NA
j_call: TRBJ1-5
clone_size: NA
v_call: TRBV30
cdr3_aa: CAWSNSYSNQPQHF
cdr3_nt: TGTGCCTGGAGTAACAGCTATAGCAATCAGCCCCAGCATTTT

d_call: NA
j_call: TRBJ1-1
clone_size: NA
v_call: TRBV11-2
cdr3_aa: CASSPGAMNTEAFF
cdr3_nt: TGTGCCAGCAGCCCAGGGGCCATGAACACTGAAGCTTTCTTT

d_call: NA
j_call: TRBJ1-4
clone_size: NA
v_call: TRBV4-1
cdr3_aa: CASSERRSLTNEKLFF
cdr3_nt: TGCGCCAGCAGCGAGCGACGCTCTTTAACTAATGAAAAACTGTTTTTT

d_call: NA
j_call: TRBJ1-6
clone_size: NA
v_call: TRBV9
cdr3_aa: CASSVGSPPLHF
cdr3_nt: TGTGCCAGCAGCGTAGGGAGTCCACCCCTCCACTTT

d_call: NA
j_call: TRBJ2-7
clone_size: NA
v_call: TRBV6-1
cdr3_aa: CASSDGTYEQYF
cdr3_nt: TGTGCCAGCAGTGACGGTACCTACGAGCAGTACTTC

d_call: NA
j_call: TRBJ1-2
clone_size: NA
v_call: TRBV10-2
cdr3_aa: CASSMTVGEVSGYTF
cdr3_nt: TGCGCCAGCAGTATGACAGTAGGGGAAGTAAGTGGCTACACCTTC

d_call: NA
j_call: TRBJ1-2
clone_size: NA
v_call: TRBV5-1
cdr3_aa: CASSGPGGYTF
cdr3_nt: TGCGCCAGCAGCGGTCCAGGCGGCTACACCTTC

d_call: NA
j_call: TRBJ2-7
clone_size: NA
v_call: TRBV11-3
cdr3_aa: CASSLPAGLSYEQYF
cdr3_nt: TGTGCCAGCAGCTTACCAGCGGGCCTTTCCTACGAGCAGTACTTC

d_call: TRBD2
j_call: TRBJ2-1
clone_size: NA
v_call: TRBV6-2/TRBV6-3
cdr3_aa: CASSFLAGAYNEQFF
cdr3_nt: TGTGCCAGCAGTTTCCTAGCGGGGGCCTACAATGAGCAGTTCTTC

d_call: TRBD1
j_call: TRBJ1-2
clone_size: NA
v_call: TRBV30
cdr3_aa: CAWSRPGTGPYGYTF
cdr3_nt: TGTGCCTGGAGCCGTCCCGGGACAGGCCCCTATGGCTACACCTTC

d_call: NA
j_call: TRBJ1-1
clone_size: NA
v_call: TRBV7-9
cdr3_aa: CASSFDRLEAFF
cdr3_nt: TGTGCCAGCAGCTTTGACAGGCTCGAAGCTTTCTTT

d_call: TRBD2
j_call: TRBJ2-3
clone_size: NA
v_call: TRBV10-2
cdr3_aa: CASSTGGASTDTQYF
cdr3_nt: TGCGCCAGCAGTACGGGGGGGGCTAGCACAGATACGCAGTATTTT